Shown below are 5 T cell receptor beta chains from a single sample sequenced in a study of blood T cells in healthy people across ages. A sample-barcoded 5' primer and a J-beta primer mix were used in a second PCR of roughly 6 to 11 cycles. TCRdb analysed the 5' RACE reads with MiXCR anew, one entry per CDR3 protein. The table has nearly 800,000 distinct CDR3 sequences, 20% to 25% seen once. Another study also made use of these data, one on T cells of mothers and their children.

Source material: blood. The receptors stem from a boy younger than 18 in good health.

This clonotype was detected many times. The rearrangement uses TRBV7-9 and TRBJ2-3; D not resolved. This CDR3 contains 11 residues. Germline V gene lookup returns CDR1 SEHNR and CDR2 FQNEAQ (reference sequence). The V end was cut by 3 bases, the J end by 4 bases, with 2 bases between. The CDR3 spells CASSFSDTQYF. As DNA, the CDR3 is TGTGCCAGCAGCTTTTCAGATACGCAGTATTTT.

This clonotype was counted between two and nine times. The chain combines TRBV15 with TRBJ2-3; TRBD2 matches at 9 bases. Per the germline V gene, CDR1 is LNHNV and CDR2 is YYDKDF (reference sequence). The CDR3 covers 17 residues. Trimming cost V 5 bases and J 0 bases; bases outside gene matches: 9. The CDR3 nucleotides read TGTGCCACCAGCCTCCCTGGCGGGAGGGCTAGCACAGATACGCAGTATTTT. Translating it yields CATSLPGGRASTDTQYF.

J is TRBJ2-1 and V is TRBV6-4, with unresolved D. This CDR3 is built from 15 residues. Trimming removed 5 bases at V and 2 bases at J, with 13 bases between. Germline V CDR1 and CDR2: MRHNA, SNTAGT. CDR3 loop: CASSPGLTTYNEQFF. The CDR3 nucleotides read TGTGCCAGCAGTCCGGGCTTGACAACCTACAATGAGCAGTTCTTC.

V is TRBV28 and J is TRBJ1-5, with TRBD1 matching 10 bases. This CDR3 has 14 amino acids. With V trimmed by 6 bases and J by 5 bases, 4 bases remained unmatched. Germline V CDR1 and CDR2: MDHEN, SYDVKM. The CDR3 DNA is TGTGCCAGCAGCTCGGGACAGGGGTATCAGCCCCAGCATTTT. This encodes CASSSGQGYQPQHF.

This chain connects TRBV7-2 to TRBJ2-2; D may be TRBD2 (5 bases). Germline CDR1 is SGHTA and CDR2 is FQGNSA. There are 16 residues in the CDR3. The V end was cut by 5 bases, the J end by 0 bases, with 13 bases between. CDR3 loop: CASSPGARANTGELFF. The CDR3 DNA reads TGTGCCAGCAGCCCAGGCGCGAGGGCGAACACCGGGGAGCTGTTTTTT. Full variable domain (remainder filled in from reference TRBV7-2 and TRBJ2-2): GAGVSQSPSNKVTEKGKDVELRCDPISGHTALYWYRQSLGQGLEFLIYFQGNSAPDKSGLPSDRFSAERTGGSVSTLTIQRTQQEDSAVYLCASSPGARANTGELFFGEGSRLTVL.